The T cell receptor beta chain described here comes from a study of blood T cell repertoires in COVID-19. The repertoire was sequenced with immunoSEQ multiplex PCR; TCRdb's copy has only in-frame clones and lacks some. Counted here are roughly 150,000 clones, approximately 86% occurring once; the ten biggest clones make up roughly 20%. Germline V CDR1 and CDR2: SGHTA, FQGNSA. Trimming stripped 3 bases from V and 4 bases from J, with 10 bases between. CDR3 length: 14 residues. What the recovered Cohort 3 donors had was two negative PCRs, clearance, or symptom resolution. The J gene is TRBJ2-1, the V gene TRBV7-2; unclear D gene. The sample was PBMCs or T cells enriched from blood (not recorded which). The sequence was collected from a man aged 55-75 years who had recovered from COVID-19. CDR3 sequence reads: CASSFGLAYNEQFF. Written as DNA, the CDR3 is TGTGCCAGCAGCTTCGGGTTGGCTTACAATGAGCAGTTCTTC.